The 32 T cell receptor beta chains in this list originate from one sample, sequenced in a study of cytomegalovirus exposure and HLA in healthy donors. The study ran its PCR with 60 Vbeta and 13 Jbeta primers. The assay was immunoSEQ multiplex PCR, and TCRdb's table has in-frame clones only and misses some. The table has 130,000 to 150,000 clones, around 80% seen once; the top ten hold around 2.5%. The sequenced sample consisted of PBMCs. Receptor source: a boy aged 2 to 10 in good health and CMV-seronegative.

The chain's CDR3 is CASGVSGSISYEQYF. The CDR3 nucleotides are TGTGCCAGCGGAGTTAGCGGGAGTATTTCCTACGAGCAGTACTTC. The chain links TRBV27 to TRBJ2-7; the match to TRBD2 covers 9 bases. V shed 8 bases and J 1 base; nucleotides not matched to a gene: 9. The CDR3 contains 15 residues. Germline CDR1 reads MNHEY; CDR2 reads SMNVEV (reference sequence).

This clone was found a few times. This chain uses TRBV29-1 with TRBJ1-1; unclear D gene. Germline V lookup: CDR1 SQVTM, CDR2 ANQGSEA. Trimming stripped 3 bases from V and 6 bases from J, with 5 bases between. The CDR3 is made up of 10 amino acids. The CDR3 reads CSVDGPEAFF. The CDR3, as DNA: TGCAGCGTTGATGGCCCTGAAGCTTTCTTT.

This clone turned up a few times. The V gene is TRBV7-7, the J gene TRBJ2-5; TRBD2 aligns across 7 bases. V was clipped by 5 bases and J by 2 bases; unmatched bases: 5. The CDR3 has 14 amino acids. Germline V lookup: CDR1 SSHAT, CDR2 FNYEAQ (reference sequence). CDR3 sequence (DNA): TGTGCCAGCAGCCCTCGGGAGGAACAAGAGACCCAGTACTTC. This gives the protein CASSPREEQETQYF. The full variable domain, with the rest looked up from reference TRBV7-7 and TRBJ2-5, is GAGVSQSPRYKVTKRGQDVTLRCDPISSHATLYWYQQALGQGPEFLTYFNYEAQPDKSGLPSDRFSAERPEGSISTLTIQRTEQRDSAMYRCASSPREEQETQYFGPGTRLLVL.

The V and J genes are TRBV5-8 and TRBJ1-5, with D possibly matching TRBD1 (6 bases). Germline CDR1 SGHTS, CDR2 YDEGEE. Trimming shortened V by 0 bases and J by 3 bases, and 19 bases separated the two germline ends. The CDR3 is 18 amino acids. The chain's CDR3 is CASSLEGGIGTYNQPQHF. CDR3 nucleotides: TGTGCCAGCAGCTTGGAAGGGGGTATTGGGACCTACAATCAGCCCCAGCATTTT.

The chain is built from TRBV4-3 and TRBJ2-1; D remains ambiguous. CDR3 length: 18 amino acids. Germline V CDR1 and CDR2: LGHNA, YSLEER. The V gene lost 1 base and the J gene lost 3 bases, with 19 bases spanning the gap. CDR3 in DNA: TGCGCCAGCAGCCAAGTTGCTCCCGGAAGCGAGCTCTACAATGAGCAGTTCTTC. As protein: CASSQVAPGSELYNEQFF.

This rearrangement joins TRBV11-1 to TRBJ2-6; no definite D call. The CDR3 has 19 amino acids. Germline V lookup: CDR1 SGHAT, CDR2 FQDESV (reference sequence). V lost 2 bases, J lost 4 bases, and 21 bases lay in between. The DNA of the CDR3 is TGTGCCAGCAGCTTATCCGGGTCCCCCCTAGAGTCAGGGGCCAACGTCCTGACTTTC. Encoded protein: CASSLSGSPLESGANVLTF.

The chain recombines TRBV5-1 with TRBJ2-3; TRBD2 matches at 9 bases. V shed 4 bases and J 5 bases; nucleotides not matched to a gene: 11. This CDR3 comprises 16 residues. Germline assignment: CDR1 SGHRS and CDR2 YFSETQ. In DNA form, the CDR3 reads TGCGCCAGCAGCCCTGGGGTAGCGGGAGAGGGAGATACGCAGTATTTT. Translating it yields CASSPGVAGEGDTQYF.

The chain couples TRBV11-2 to TRBJ2-7; 8 bases are a match to TRBD1. Per the germline V gene, CDR1 is SGHAT and CDR2 is FQNNGV. This CDR3 comprises 14 residues. J gave up 2 bases and V 5 bases, and 5 bases lay outside the gene matches. CDR3 coding DNA: TGTGCCAGCAGCGGGACAGGCGGCGCCTACGAGCAGTACTTC. It specifies CASSGTGGAYEQYF.

The chain recombines TRBV15 with TRBJ2-7, with D perhaps TRBD1 (6 bases). Germline loops: CDR1 LNHNV, CDR2 YYDKDF (reference sequence). Trimming left V 8 bases short and J 6 bases short, with 14 bases between. The CDR3 consists of 12 residues. CDR3 sequence (DNA): TGTGCCACCTATACCCAAGGGGGCGAGCAGTACTTC. Amino acids: CATYTQGGEQYF.

This chain links TRBV5-1 with TRBJ1-1; 9 bases match TRBD1. With 0 bases clipped from V and 6 bases from J, the junction kept 6 bases outside the gene matches. CDR1 SGHRS and CDR2 YFSETQ come from the germline V gene. The CDR3 spans 15 residues. The CDR3 region has the DNA TGCGCCAGCAGCTTGGTTACAGGGGGCGCCTCTGAAGCTTTCTTT. Translation gives CASSLVTGGASEAFF.

The V gene is TRBV2, the J gene TRBJ2-3; 11 bases fit TRBD2. CDR1 is SNHLY, CDR2 FYNNEI, per germline. V dropped 4 bases and J dropped 3; count of bases not matched to a gene: 9. CDR3 length equals 17 residues. CDR3 sequence: CASSALAGGRGTDTQYF. In DNA form, the CDR3 reads TGTGCCAGCAGTGCTCTAGCGGGGGGAAGGGGAACAGATACGCAGTATTTT.

The J gene is TRBJ2-7, the V gene TRBV10-1; the D gene is possibly TRBD1 (7 bases). The germline CDR1 and CDR2 sequences are WNHNN and SYGVQD (reference sequence). With 7 bases removed from V and 2 bases from J, the gap between germline ends came to 12 bases. This CDR3 is built from 13 residues. In DNA form, the CDR3 reads TGCGCCAGCAACTTCAGGGGGGCCTACGAGCAGTACTTC. This encodes CASNFRGAYEQYF.

V is TRBV5-1 and J is TRBJ1-5; D remains unclear. Germline CDR1 SGHRS, CDR2 YFSETQ. The CDR3 sequence is 16 residues long. The V and J ends lost 3 bases and 1 base respectively, with 14 bases between them. This CDR3 is CASSSQPGGSNQPQHF. In nucleotides, the CDR3 is TGCGCCAGCAGCTCTCAGCCCGGCGGGAGCAATCAGCCCCAGCATTTT.

This chain connects TRBV18 to TRBJ1-5, with TRBD1 matching 10 bases. Germline loops: CDR1 KGHSH, CDR2 LQKENI. The CDR3 is 16 amino acids. V lost 6 bases and J lost 6; bases outside the gene matches: 11. The CDR3: CASSSYRDRGSQPQHF. The CDR3 nucleotides are TGTGCCAGCTCGTCCTACCGGGACAGGGGAAGTCAGCCCCAGCATTTT.

The chain is built from TRBV5-4 and TRBJ2-7, with a possible D match to TRBD2 (5 bases). The V gene's germline CDR1 is SGHNT and CDR2 YYREEE (reference sequence). V gave up 3 bases and J gave up 2 bases, with 6 bases separating them. The CDR3 runs 12 residues. Here the CDR3 DNA reads TGTGCCAGCAGCTCGGAGGCCTACGAGCAGTACTTC. Translated: CASSSEAYEQYF.

The CDR3 nucleotides read TGTGCCAGCAGCTTAACTTCCCGAACCCTTGAAGCTTTCTTT. Translated: CASSLTSRTLEAFF. The chain is built from TRBV7-8 and TRBJ1-1; D is ambiguous. V dropped 2 bases and J dropped 7 bases, with 14 bases sitting between them. CDR1 and CDR2 (germline): SGHVS, FQNEAQ. This CDR3 has 14 amino acids.

The chain joins TRBV5-1 to TRBJ2-7; 7 bases map to TRBD1. The length of the CDR3 is 12 residues. V dropped 5 bases and J dropped 5; count of bases not matched to a gene: 4. Germline CDR1 and CDR2: SGHRS and YFSETQ. The CDR3, as DNA: TGCGCCAGCAGACATGACAGGGACGAGCAGTACTTC. It encodes CASRHDRDEQYF.

The V and J genes are TRBV18 and TRBJ1-2; D gene ambiguous. Looked up from germline, CDR1 is KGHSH and CDR2 is LQKENI. Trimming took 3 bases from V and 0 from J, leaving 38 bases between them. The CDR3 is made up of 24 amino acids. The CDR3 protein is CASSPFLGFSFPLQTYQTNYGYTF. DNA of the CDR3: TGTGCCAGCTCACCTTTTTTGGGCTTCTCTTTCCCTTTGCAAACATACCAGACTAACTATGGCTACACCTTC.

The V gene is TRBV4-3, the J gene TRBJ2-3; TRBD1 is a possible D gene (8 bases). There are 16 residues in the CDR3. Germline values: CDR1 LGHNA, CDR2 YSLEER. Trimming pared 4 bases from V and 4 bases from J, leaving 18 bases between. In DNA, the CDR3 is TGCGCCAGCAGCCGTTCACTAGCGACAGGGGCAGATACGCAGTATTTT. This codes for CASSRSLATGADTQYF.

In its sample, this clone is medium-sized. The same CDR3 arises from other DNA sequences in this sample as well. This chain links TRBV6-1 with TRBJ2-7, with TRBD2 identical over 13 bases. The CDR3 loop spans 15 amino acids. Germline CDR1 MNHNS, CDR2 SASEGT. Trimming at V came to 1 base and at J to 4 bases, leaving 1 base not matched to a gene. Written as DNA, the CDR3 is TGTGCCAGCAGTGAAGGGACTAGCGGGAGTTACGAGCAGTACTTC. Translation gives CASSEGTSGSYEQYF.

This clone appeared a single time. V usage is TRBV7-2 and J usage is TRBJ2-3; 8 bases line up with TRBD2. CDR1 and CDR2 (germline): SGHTA, FQGNSA. The V gene end was trimmed by 2 bases and the J gene end by 4 bases; junction bases not matched to a gene: 17. The CDR3 consists of 19 residues. DNA for the CDR3: TGTGCCAGCAGCTTATGGCGAGGTAGCGGGAACGTTGGACCAGATACGCAGTATTTT. Protein: CASSLWRGSGNVGPDTQYF.

The chain carries TRBV25-1 and TRBJ1-1; TRBD1 agrees at 8 bases. After removal of 2 bases from V and 4 bases from J, the junction contained 3 bases not matched to a gene. The CDR3 extends over 14 amino acids. Germline V CDR1 and CDR2: MGHDK, SYGVNS. The CDR3 DNA reads TGTGCCAGCAGTGAACAGGGGGCGATCACTGAAGCTTTCTTT. It yields the protein CASSEQGAITEAFF. The whole variable domain, remainder taken from reference TRBV25-1 and TRBJ1-1, is EADIYQTPRYLVIGTGKKITLECSQTMGHDKMYWYQQDPGMELHLIHYSYGVNSTEKGDLSSESTVSRIRTEHFPLTLESARPSHTSQYLCASSEQGAITEAFFGQGTRLTVV.

This clone appeared a single time. This sequence joins TRBV6-1 and TRBJ2-7, with 7 bases lining up with TRBD2. The trim removed 7 bases at V and 3 bases at J, leaving 6 bases unmatched. This CDR3 spans 13 amino acids. Germline-derived CDR1 and CDR2 are MNHNS and SASEGT. The CDR3 spells CASTRGNYYEQYF. CDR3 nucleotides: TGTGCCAGCACGCGGGGGAATTACTACGAGCAGTACTTC.

The chain joins TRBV4-1 to TRBJ2-1, with 12 bases fitting TRBD2. The CDR3 is 16 residues long. V was clipped by 6 bases and J by 4 bases; unmatched bases: 7. Germline V gene sequence: CDR1 MGHRA, CDR2 YSYEKL. The CDR3 region is CASSSSGRGGYNEQFF. In DNA form, the CDR3 reads TGCGCCAGCAGTTCTAGCGGGAGGGGAGGGTACAATGAGCAGTTCTTC.

There are a few counts of this clone. J is TRBJ2-2 and V is TRBV5-1, with D possibly being TRBD1 (6 bases). Between the trimmed V and J ends, which lost 0 bases and 6 bases, there was a span of 9 bases. There are 14 residues in the CDR3. Germline V gene sequence: CDR1 SGHRS, CDR2 YFSETQ. The CDR3 loop reads CASSLDRVAGELFF. As DNA, the CDR3 is TGCGCCAGCAGCTTGGACAGGGTGGCCGGGGAGCTGTTTTTT.

A remark on this clone: Other DNA sequences in the same sample also yield this CDR3. The chain links TRBV18 to TRBJ2-5; 7 nucleotides line up with TRBD1. The germline CDR1 and CDR2 sequences are KGHSH and LQKENI. The CDR3 runs 13 residues. V was pared by 3 bases and J by 4 bases, with 2 bases of the junction left unmatched. The DNA of the CDR3 is TGTGCCAGCTCACCTAGGGGGCGAGAGACCCAGTACTTC. Translating gives CASSPRGRETQYF.

This clone showed up just once. The rearrangement uses TRBV7-3 and TRBJ2-5; 7 bases match TRBD2. This CDR3 spans 13 amino acids. Unmatched junction bases numbered 11, after V lost 5 bases and J lost 11 bases. Germline V lookup: CDR1 SGHTA, CDR2 FQGTGA. CDR3 in DNA: TGTGCCAGCAGCGCCACTAGCGAAGGGGAGCAGTACTTC. Protein: CASSATSEGEQYF.

The chain employs TRBV10-2 and TRBJ1-2, with D maybe TRBD1 (6 bases). The germline V gene has CDR1 WSHSY and CDR2 SAAADI. The CDR3 length is 15 residues. Trimming stripped 4 bases from V and 0 bases from J, with 12 bases between. CDR3 bases: TGCGCCAGCAGTGCCAGCCGACAGGCTAACTATGGCTACACCTTC. It specifies CASSASRQANYGYTF.

CDR3 DNA: TGTGCCAGCAGCCCTCTCCCAGACAGGGCTTATGGCTACACCTTC. It codes for CASSPLPDRAYGYTF. The chain is built from TRBV6-5 and TRBJ1-2; TRBD1 agrees at 7 bases. The V gene end was trimmed by 6 bases and the J gene end by 5 bases; junction bases not matched to a gene: 12. Germline V gene sequence: CDR1 MNHEY, CDR2 SVGAGI. The CDR3 totals 15 residues.

The chain employs TRBV23-1 and TRBJ2-1, with 8 bases matching TRBD2. TRBV23-1 is marked as an open reading frame, function uncertain. Trimming removed 4 bases from V and 15 bases from J; junction bases left unmatched: 5. This CDR3 region has 11 residues. Here the CDR3 DNA reads TGCGCCAGCAGTCTAGCGGGGAGGGGGTTCTTC. This gives the protein CASSLAGRGFF.

The chain joins TRBV11-2 to TRBJ2-2; TRBD1 aligns across 10 bases. J was trimmed by 6 bases and V by 2 bases; bases with no gene match: 15. Germline loops: CDR1 SGHAT, CDR2 FQNNGV. The CDR3 runs 19 residues. The CDR3 here is CASSLYPASGQGRSGELFF. In nucleotides, the CDR3 is TGTGCCAGCAGCTTATACCCCGCCTCGGGACAGGGGCGCTCCGGGGAGCTGTTTTTT.

The V and J genes are TRBV27 and TRBJ1-2, with 8 bases that match TRBD1. The J segment lost 8 bases and the V segment lost 5 bases, leaving 10 bases of the junction unmatched. The germline CDR1 and CDR2 sequences are MNHEY and SMNVEV (reference sequence). The CDR3 has 14 residues. The CDR3 region has the DNA TGTGCCAGCAGTGTCGGACAGGGAATTGGGGGCTACACCTTC. It encodes CASSVGQGIGGYTF.